What follows are 32 T cell receptor beta chains derived from one specimen sequenced in a study of blood T cell repertoires in COVID-19. TCRdb's table, derived via immunoSEQ multiplex PCR, lists solely in-frame clones and lacks some. The table shows some 190,000 clones, with approximately 81% occurring only once. Sequenced sample: peripheral blood. Every receptor here comes from an elderly woman with active or convalescent COVID-19.

The chain is built from TRBV5-1 and TRBJ2-7; TRBD2 agrees at 12 bases. The CDR3 is made up of 14 amino acids. Germline CDR1 is SGHRS and CDR2 is YFSETQ. Unmatched junction bases numbered 1, after V lost 3 bases and J lost 3 bases. Here the CDR3 DNA reads TGCGCCAGCAGCTGGACTAGCGGGAACTACGAGCAGTACTTC. This sequence encodes CASSWTSGNYEQYF.

The genes are TRBV3-1 (or the pseudogene TRBV3-2) and TRBJ2-5; D might be TRBD1 (5 bases). CDR1 and CDR2 (germline): LGHDT, YNNKEL (reference sequence). The V and J ends lost 1 base and 5 bases respectively, with 17 bases between them. The CDR3 loop spans 16 amino acids. The CDR3 sequence is CASSQAGGPRGETQYF. CDR3 bases: TGTGCCAGCAGCCAAGCGGGTGGCCCTAGGGGCGAGACCCAGTACTTC.

The chain employs TRBV30 and TRBJ1-6, with D unresolved. V lost 0 bases and J 8 bases, leaving 14 bases between the germline ends. The CDR3 loop spans 15 amino acids. Germline V CDR1 and CDR2: GTSNPN, SVGIG (reference sequence). Here the CDR3 reads CAWSVGPEADSPLHF. CDR3 bases: TGTGCCTGGAGTGTAGGCCCGGAGGCAGATTCACCCCTCCACTTT. Together with reference TRBV30 and TRBJ1-6, the CDR3 gives the full variable domain: SQTIHQWPATLVQPVGSPLSLECTVEGTSNPNLYWYRQAAGRGLQLLFYSVGIGQISSEVPQNLSASRPQDRQFILSSKKLLLSDSGFYLCAWSVGPEADSPLHFGNGTRLTVT.

V gene TRBV28 combines with J gene TRBJ1-2, with 7 bases identical to TRBD1. The germline CDR1 and CDR2 sequences are MDHEN and SYDVKM. Unmatched junction bases numbered 8, after V lost 6 bases and J lost 1 base. This CDR3 has 15 residues. The CDR3 DNA is TGTGCCAGCAGCGGACGAGGGGGCGGTAACTATGGCTACACCTTC. As protein: CASSGRGGGNYGYTF.

This clone was seen a single time. The V call is TRBV9, the J call TRBJ2-7; 7 nucleotides agree with TRBD1. Germline values: CDR1 SGDLS, CDR2 YYNGEE. The CDR3 spans 14 residues. V shed 4 bases and J 1 base; nucleotides not matched to a gene: 5. In DNA form, the CDR3 reads TGTGCCAGCAGCATCACGGGACAGTCCTACGAGCAGTACTTC. Residues: CASSITGQSYEQYF.

The rearrangement links TRBV28 to TRBJ1-2; D remains unclear. CDR3 size: 16 residues. Germline V CDR1 and CDR2: MDHEN, SYDVKM. Deletions cut 2 bases from V and 1 base from J, with 14 bases between. CDR3 DNA sequence: TGTGCCAGCAGTTTACACGGGAACTTGTATAACTATGGCTACACCTTC. Encoded protein: CASSLHGNLYNYGYTF.

This chain uses TRBV24-1 with TRBJ2-3; 8 bases are shared with TRBD1. Trimming at V came to 4 bases and at J to 3 bases, leaving 8 bases not matched to a gene. The germline gives CDR1 KGHDR, CDR2 SFDVKD. The CDR3 is 16 residues long. The CDR3 nucleotides are TGTGCCACCAGTGAGGCCGGGACAGGTAGAACAGATACGCAGTATTTT. It yields the protein CATSEAGTGRTDTQYF.

The V and J genes are TRBV3-1 (or the pseudogene TRBV3-2) and TRBJ1-5; D not certain. CDR3 length: 14 amino acids. Trimming left V 2 bases short and J 0 bases short, with 5 bases between. Germline loops: CDR1 LGHDT, CDR2 YNNKEL (reference sequence). CDR3 in DNA: TGTGCCAGCAGCCAATCCGGTAGCAATCAGCCCCAGCATTTT. This codes for CASSQSGSNQPQHF.

The chain uses TRBV3-1 (or the pseudogene TRBV3-2) and TRBJ1-4, with TRBD1 as a possible D gene (5 bases). CDR3 size: 14 residues. CDR1 is LGHDT and CDR2 is YNNKEL in the germline V gene (reference sequence). The V end lost 4 bases, the J end lost 6 bases, and 12 bases lay between the germline ends. The CDR3 nucleotides read TGTGCCAGCAGCCGGGGGGGAAAAGATGAAAAACTGTTTTTT. Protein product: CASSRGGKDEKLFF.

The gene calls are TRBV5-1 and TRBJ2-3; D is possibly TRBD1 (6 bases). From germline, CDR1 is SGHRS and CDR2 YFSETQ. The CDR3 extends over 14 amino acids. V was cut by 5 bases and J by 1 base, with 11 bases left in between. The DNA of the CDR3 is TGCGCCAGCAGATATTGGACAGGCACAGATACGCAGTATTTT. This translates into CASRYWTGTDTQYF. The full variable domain, its missing parts supplied by reference TRBV5-1 and TRBJ2-3, is KAGVTQTPRYLIKTRGQQVTLSCSPISGHRSVSWYQQTPGQGLQFLFEYFSETQRNKGNFPGRFSGRQFSNSRSEMNVSTLELGDSALYLCASRYWTGTDTQYFGPGTRLTVL.

V gene TRBV24-1 combines with J gene TRBJ2-2, with D maybe TRBD1 (5 bases). There are 15 residues in the CDR3. The V end was cut by 6 bases, the J end by 4 bases, with 14 bases between. Per the germline V gene, CDR1 is KGHDR and CDR2 is SFDVKD. CDR3 in amino acids: CATSQSGSPTGELFF. CDR3 coding DNA: TGTGCCACCAGTCAATCAGGGTCCCCCACCGGGGAGCTGTTTTTT.

On this clone: Other DNA sequences in the sample encode the same CDR3. The V and J genes are TRBV11-3 and TRBJ1-1; tentatively, D is TRBD1 (5 bases). The CDR3 loop spans 13 amino acids. Looked up from germline, CDR1 is SGHNT and CDR2 is YENEEA. The V and J ends lost 5 bases and 4 bases respectively, with 11 bases between them. The DNA of the CDR3 is TGTGCCAGCAGCGAAGGGGTAGTCACTGAAGCTTTCTTT. It encodes CASSEGVVTEAFF.

The V call is TRBV28, the J call TRBJ2-1; 14 positions agree with TRBD2. The germline CDR1 and CDR2 sequences are MDHEN and SYDVKM. This CDR3 spans 16 amino acids. V was clipped by 6 bases and J by 5 bases; unmatched bases: 6. DNA of the CDR3: TGTGCCAGCAGCCCTCCGGGACTAGCGGGAGACAATGAGCAGTTCTTC. Amino acids: CASSPPGLAGDNEQFF.

This clone was counted between two and nine times. The rearrangement joins TRBV12-3 or TRBV12-4 to TRBJ1-2; D is uncertain. The CDR3 totals 13 residues. Trimming removed 4 bases at V and 5 bases at J, with 11 bases between. The CDR3 nucleotides are TGTGCCAGCAGTTCTCAACCTCGGTATGGCTACACCTTC. Translating gives CASSSQPRYGYTF.

The V and J genes are TRBV7-9 and TRBJ2-1, with TRBD2 identical over 7 bases. The CDR3 sequence is 16 residues long. The J segment lost 9 bases and the V segment lost 3 bases, leaving 14 bases of the junction unmatched. Per the germline V gene, CDR1 is SEHNR and CDR2 is FQNEAQ (reference sequence). CDR3 sequence reads: CASSFPGLKGRGEQFF. CDR3 nucleotides: TGTGCCAGCAGCTTCCCGGGACTAAAGGGACGGGGTGAGCAGTTCTTC.

The chain carries TRBV3-1 (or the pseudogene TRBV3-2) and TRBJ1-4; 8 bases are a match to TRBD1. Germline values: CDR1 LGHDT, CDR2 YNNKEL (reference sequence). V trimming: 2 bases; J trimming: 9 bases; junction bases outside the gene matches: 5. This CDR3 is 14 amino acids long. The CDR3 sequence: CASSQIGQGQKLFF. The CDR3 nucleotides are TGTGCCAGCAGCCAAATAGGACAGGGACAAAAACTGTTTTTT.

The V gene is TRBV6-6, the J gene TRBJ1-6; D not certain. This CDR3 spans 11 amino acids. Germline V CDR1 and CDR2: MNHNY, SVGAGI (reference sequence). Trimming removed 5 bases from V and 11 bases from J, with 7 bases in between. The CDR3 protein is CASSQLPPLHF. The CDR3 region has the DNA TGTGCCAGCAGTCAACTCCCACCCCTCCACTTT.

V is TRBV6-5 and J is TRBJ1-5; D is uncertain. The CDR3 extends over 15 amino acids. V was pared by 8 bases and J by 3 bases, with 17 bases between. The germline V gene encodes CDR1 MNHEY and CDR2 SVGAGI. The CDR3 DNA reads as TGTGCCAGCCGACGGATCGGCGGACTCAATCAGCCCCAGCATTTT. Amino acid sequence: CASRRIGGLNQPQHF.

The rearrangement joins TRBV5-1 to TRBJ1-2; tentative D call: TRBD1 (6 bases). Germline CDR1 is SGHRS and CDR2 is YFSETQ. Trimming left V 0 bases short and J 4 bases short, with 13 bases between. This CDR3 spans 15 amino acids. The CDR3: CASSLDWGRAYGYTF. The CDR3 nucleotides are TGCGCCAGCAGCTTGGATTGGGGGCGAGCCTATGGCTACACCTTC. The whole variable domain, filled in from reference TRBV5-1 and TRBJ1-2, reads KAGVTQTPRYLIKTRGQQVTLSCSPISGHRSVSWYQQTPGQGLQFLFEYFSETQRNKGNFPGRFSGRQFSNSRSEMNVSTLELGDSALYLCASSLDWGRAYGYTFGSGTRLTVV.

This chain connects TRBV9 to TRBJ1-1; a possible D gene is TRBD1 (5 bases). CDR1 and CDR2 from the germline V gene are SGDLS and YYNGEE. This CDR3 is 15 amino acids long. Trimming left V 0 bases short and J 11 bases short, with 20 bases between. The chain's CDR3 is CASSVGAGRTDVAFF. The CDR3 bases are TGTGCCAGCAGCGTAGGGGCAGGGAGGACTGATGTTGCTTTCTTT.

The chain is built from TRBV3-1 (or the pseudogene TRBV3-2) and TRBJ1-5; D is uncertain. The CDR3 runs to 16 residues. Looked up from germline, CDR1 is LGHDT and CDR2 is YNNKEL (reference sequence). V was cut by 0 bases and J by 7 bases, with 16 bases left in between. CDR3 nucleotide sequence: TGTGCCAGCAGCCAAGAGGTGGGTCTGGGCCCGCAGCCCCAGCATTTT. Protein: CASSQEVGLGPQPQHF.

The rearrangement uses TRBV4-1 and TRBJ2-2; unclear D gene. V dropped 4 bases and J dropped 4 bases, with 7 bases sitting between them. The CDR3 spans 13 residues. Germline lookup yields CDR1 MGHRA and CDR2 YSYEKL. The CDR3 DNA reads as TGCGCCAGCAGCCTGGCTAGCACCGGGGAGCTGTTTTTT. Translation gives CASSLASTGELFF.

This chain uses TRBV2 with TRBJ1-2; tentative D call: TRBD1 (5 bases). Trimming took off 6 bases at V and 3 bases at J, with 14 bases between the two ends. The CDR3 sequence is 14 residues long. In germline, CDR1 is SNHLY, CDR2 FYNNEI. The CDR3: CASRGAGLYYGYTF. CDR3 nucleotide sequence: TGTGCCAGCAGAGGTGCAGGGCTATACTATGGCTACACCTTC. The variable domain in full, completed from reference TRBV2 and TRBJ1-2, reads EPEVTQTPSHQVTQMGQEVILRCVPISNHLYFYWYRQILGQKVEFLVSFYNNEISEKSEIFDDQFSVERPDGSNFTLKIRSTKLEDSAMYFCASRGAGLYYGYTFGSGTRLTVV.

The chain combines TRBV6-5 with TRBJ1-3; D is perhaps TRBD1 (5 bases). The germline V and J ends were trimmed by 2 bases and 4 bases, with 15 bases remaining between them. This CDR3 has 16 residues. Germline values: CDR1 MNHEY, CDR2 SVGAGI. The CDR3 DNA follows: TGTGCCAGCAGTTACGGGGGGTCTGGGGTGGGAAACACCATATATTTT. The encoded protein is CASSYGGSGVGNTIYF.

The V call is TRBV2, the J call TRBJ2-3; TRBD1 matches 8 bases. The CDR3 has 13 amino acids. Germline CDR1 and CDR2: SNHLY and FYNNEI. V lost 6 bases to trimming and J lost 3 bases; unmatched junction nucleotides: 2. In DNA, the CDR3 is TGTGCCAGCAGGGACAGGGTTACAGATACGCAGTATTTT. The encoded protein is CASRDRVTDTQYF.

V gene TRBV4-1 combines with J gene TRBJ1-2; 7 bases are a match to TRBD1. V lost 4 bases, J lost 5 bases, and 19 bases stayed unmatched. Germline loops: CDR1 MGHRA, CDR2 YSYEKL. The CDR3 has 18 residues. The CDR3 loop reads CASSPYHLTQGTGYGYTF. CDR3 nucleotides: TGCGCCAGCAGCCCCTACCACCTCACACAGGGGACGGGGTATGGCTACACCTTC.

The rearrangement joins TRBV6-5 to TRBJ2-3, with 9 bases that match TRBD2. This CDR3 contains 15 residues. The germline V gene encodes CDR1 MNHEY and CDR2 SVGAGI. Trimming took 6 bases from V and 2 from J; bases not matched to a gene: 6. The CDR3 sequence is CASRLAGGITDTQYF. The CDR3 DNA reads as TGTGCCAGCAGGTTGGCGGGAGGGATCACAGATACGCAGTATTTT.

The chain has TRBV7-9 and TRBJ2-2, with D possibly matching TRBD2 (5 bases). This CDR3 has 15 amino acids. V lost 0 bases, J lost 6 bases, and 11 bases lay in between. Germline CDR1 reads SEHNR; CDR2 reads FQNEAQ (reference sequence). This chain's CDR3 is CASSLAGVGPGELFF. Written as DNA, the CDR3 is TGTGCCAGCAGCTTAGCGGGAGTAGGCCCCGGGGAGCTGTTTTTT.

The V gene is TRBV7-6, the J gene TRBJ1-1, with TRBD1 as a possible D gene (5 bases). V lost 5 bases and J 0 bases, leaving 13 bases between the germline ends. Looked up from germline, CDR1 is SGHVS and CDR2 is FNYEAQ. This CDR3 is built from 15 residues. The CDR3 DNA is TGTGCCAGCAGCCCCGTGACAGTCATGAACACTGAAGCTTTCTTT. This gives the protein CASSPVTVMNTEAFF.

The rearrangement links TRBV7-2 to TRBJ2-1, with 16 positions matching TRBD2. The CDR3 has 16 amino acids. J lost 9 bases, V lost 5 bases, and 7 bases had no gene match. Germline CDR1 reads SGHTA; CDR2 reads FQGNSA. CDR3 protein: CASSLGGLAGGGEQFF. CDR3 nucleotide sequence: TGTGCCAGCAGCCTTGGGGGACTAGCGGGAGGGGGTGAGCAGTTCTTC.

V and J are TRBV6-4 and TRBJ1-2; no definite D call. V shed 0 bases and J shed 8 bases, with 7 bases lying between them. CDR3 length equals 12 residues. Germline-derived CDR1 and CDR2 are MRHNA and SNTAGT. The CDR3 region is CASSDSSGGYTF. The CDR3, as DNA: TGTGCCAGCAGTGACTCAAGCGGAGGCTACACCTTC.

This rearrangement joins TRBV27 to TRBJ2-3, with D possibly being TRBD1 (6 bases). Germline V gene sequence: CDR1 MNHEY, CDR2 SMNVEV (reference sequence). There are 16 residues in the CDR3. V lost 5 bases to trimming and J lost 4 bases, with 19 bases between them. The CDR3 DNA reads TGTGCCAGCAGTACAATAGCGTCCAGGGGTTCAGATACGCAGTATTTT. Translated, it gives CASSTIASRGSDTQYF.